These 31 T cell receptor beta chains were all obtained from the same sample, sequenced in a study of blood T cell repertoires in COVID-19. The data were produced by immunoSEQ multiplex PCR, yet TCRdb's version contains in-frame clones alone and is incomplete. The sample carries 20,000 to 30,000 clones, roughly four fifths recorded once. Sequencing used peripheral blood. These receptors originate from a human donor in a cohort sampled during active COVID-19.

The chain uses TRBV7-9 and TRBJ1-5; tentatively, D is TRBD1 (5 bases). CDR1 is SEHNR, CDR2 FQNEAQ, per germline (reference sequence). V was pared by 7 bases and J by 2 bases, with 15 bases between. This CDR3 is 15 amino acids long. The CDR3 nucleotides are TGTGCCAGCATTGGACGCGGAGGGGGCAATCAGCCCCAGCATTTT. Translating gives CASIGRGGGNQPQHF.

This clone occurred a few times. CDR3 coding DNA: TGTGCCAGCAGCTATAGACAGTCTCGAGGCACCGGGGAGCTGTTTTTT. Protein product: CASSYRQSRGTGELFF. The chain employs TRBV13 and TRBJ2-2, with a tentative D call TRBD1 (5 bases). The V and J ends lost 4 bases and 4 bases respectively, with 16 bases between them. This CDR3 is 16 amino acids long. In germline, CDR1 is PRHDT, CDR2 FYEKMQ (reference sequence).

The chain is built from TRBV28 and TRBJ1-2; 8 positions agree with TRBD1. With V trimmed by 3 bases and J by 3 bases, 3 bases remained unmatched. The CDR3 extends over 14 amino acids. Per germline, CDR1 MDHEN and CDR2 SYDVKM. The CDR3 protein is CASSFGGQDYGYTF. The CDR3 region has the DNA TGTGCCAGCAGTTTCGGGGGACAGGACTATGGCTACACCTTC.

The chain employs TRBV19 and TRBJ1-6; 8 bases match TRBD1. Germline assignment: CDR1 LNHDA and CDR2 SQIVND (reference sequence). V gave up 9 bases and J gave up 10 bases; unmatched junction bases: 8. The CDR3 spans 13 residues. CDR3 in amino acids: CASQTGVFSPLHF. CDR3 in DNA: TGTGCCAGCCAGACAGGGGTCTTCTCACCCCTCCACTTT.

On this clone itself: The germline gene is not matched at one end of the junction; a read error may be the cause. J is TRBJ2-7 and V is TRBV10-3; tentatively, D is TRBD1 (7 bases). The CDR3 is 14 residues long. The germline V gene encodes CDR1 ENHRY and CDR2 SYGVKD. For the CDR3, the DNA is TGTGCCACCGAGGAGGACAGGACCTTCGGGACTGCTAACTTC. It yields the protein CATEEDRTFGTANF.

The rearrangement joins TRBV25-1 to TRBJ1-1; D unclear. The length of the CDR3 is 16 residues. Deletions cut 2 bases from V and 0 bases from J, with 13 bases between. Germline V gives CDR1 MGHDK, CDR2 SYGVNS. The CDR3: CASSEDGRTLNTEAFF. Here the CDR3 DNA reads TGTGCCAGCAGTGAAGATGGGCGAACTTTGAACACTGAAGCTTTCTTT.

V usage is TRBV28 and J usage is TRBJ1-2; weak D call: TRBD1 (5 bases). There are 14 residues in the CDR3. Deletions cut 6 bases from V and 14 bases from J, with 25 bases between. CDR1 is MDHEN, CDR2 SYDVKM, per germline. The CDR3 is CASSPRDGDLEGTF. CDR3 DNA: TGTGCCAGCAGCCCGAGGGACGGGGACCTGGAGGGGACCTTC.

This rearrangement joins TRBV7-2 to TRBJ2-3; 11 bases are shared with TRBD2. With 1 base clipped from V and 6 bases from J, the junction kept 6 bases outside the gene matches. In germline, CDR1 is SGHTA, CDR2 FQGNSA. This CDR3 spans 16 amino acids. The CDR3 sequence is CASSLGVAGGPDTQYF. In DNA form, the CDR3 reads TGTGCCAGCAGCTTAGGGGTAGCGGGAGGGCCGGATACGCAGTATTTT.

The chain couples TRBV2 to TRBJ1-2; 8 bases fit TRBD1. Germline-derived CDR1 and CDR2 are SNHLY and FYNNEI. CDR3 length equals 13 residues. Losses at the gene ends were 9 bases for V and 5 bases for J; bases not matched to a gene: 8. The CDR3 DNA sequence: TGTGCCAGTATAGGACAGGGTGATTATGGCTACACCTTC. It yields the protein CASIGQGDYGYTF. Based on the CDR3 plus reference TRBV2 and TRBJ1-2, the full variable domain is EPEVTQTPSHQVTQMGQEVILRCVPISNHLYFYWYRQILGQKVEFLVSFYNNEISEKSEIFDDQFSVERPDGSNFTLKIRSTKLEDSAMYFCASIGQGDYGYTFGSGTRLTVV.

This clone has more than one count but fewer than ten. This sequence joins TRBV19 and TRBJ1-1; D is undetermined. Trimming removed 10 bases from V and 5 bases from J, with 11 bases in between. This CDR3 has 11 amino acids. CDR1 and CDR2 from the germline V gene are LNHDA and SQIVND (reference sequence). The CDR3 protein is CAIKQRTEAFF. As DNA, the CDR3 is TGTGCCATTAAGCAGCGAACTGAAGCTTTCTTT.

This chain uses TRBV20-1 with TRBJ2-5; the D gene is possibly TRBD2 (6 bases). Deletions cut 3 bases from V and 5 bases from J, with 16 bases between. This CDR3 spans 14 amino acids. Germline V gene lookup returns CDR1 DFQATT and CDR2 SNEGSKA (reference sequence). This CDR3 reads CSASARENWETQYF. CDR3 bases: TGCAGTGCTAGTGCTCGGGAGAACTGGGAGACCCAGTACTTC.

The CDR3, as DNA: TGCGCCAGCGCGACCGGGACAGGGGATTTGAAGTACTTC. This encodes CASATGTGDLKYF. This chain joins TRBV5-1 and TRBJ2-7; 10 bases agree with TRBD1. V lost 7 bases, J lost 11 bases, and 12 bases stayed unmatched. The germline gives CDR1 SGHRS, CDR2 YFSETQ. The CDR3 length is 13 residues.

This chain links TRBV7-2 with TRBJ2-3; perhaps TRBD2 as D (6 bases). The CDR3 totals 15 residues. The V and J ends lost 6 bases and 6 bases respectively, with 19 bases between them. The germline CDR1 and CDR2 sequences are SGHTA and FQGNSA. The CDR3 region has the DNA TGTGCCAGCAGTCAAACCGGGACCGCGGGGGATACGCAGTATTTT. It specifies CASSQTGTAGDTQYF. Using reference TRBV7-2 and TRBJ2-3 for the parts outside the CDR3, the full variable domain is GAGVSQSPSNKVTEKGKDVELRCDPISGHTALYWYRQSLGQGLEFLIYFQGNSAPDKSGLPSDRFSAERTGGSVSTLTIQRTQQEDSAVYLCASSQTGTAGDTQYFGPGTRLTVL.

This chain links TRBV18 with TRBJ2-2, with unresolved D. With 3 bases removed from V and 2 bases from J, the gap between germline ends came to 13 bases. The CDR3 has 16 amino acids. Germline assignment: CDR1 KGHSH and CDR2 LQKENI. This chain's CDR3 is CASSPYNGSNTGELFF. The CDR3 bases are TGTGCCAGCTCACCGTACAACGGGTCAAACACCGGGGAGCTGTTTTTT.

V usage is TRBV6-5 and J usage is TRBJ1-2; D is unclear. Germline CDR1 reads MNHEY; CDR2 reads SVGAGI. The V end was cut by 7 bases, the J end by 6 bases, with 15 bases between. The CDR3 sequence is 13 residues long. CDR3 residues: CASMGIGGDGYTF. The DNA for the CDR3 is TGTGCCAGCATGGGAATAGGCGGGGATGGCTACACCTTC.

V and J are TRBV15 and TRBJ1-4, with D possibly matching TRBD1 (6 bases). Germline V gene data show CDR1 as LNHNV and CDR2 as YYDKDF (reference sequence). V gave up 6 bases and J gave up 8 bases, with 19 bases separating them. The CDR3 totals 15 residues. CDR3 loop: CATSPRGGRGEKLFF. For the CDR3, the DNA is TGTGCCACCAGTCCCCGAGGGGGACGGGGAGAAAAACTGTTTTTT.

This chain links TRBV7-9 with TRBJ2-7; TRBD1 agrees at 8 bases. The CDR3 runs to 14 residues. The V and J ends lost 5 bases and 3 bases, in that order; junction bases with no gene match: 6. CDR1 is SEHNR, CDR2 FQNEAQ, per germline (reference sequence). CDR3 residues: CASSPATGGYEQYF. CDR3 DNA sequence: TGTGCCAGCAGCCCAGCCACAGGGGGCTACGAGCAGTACTTC.

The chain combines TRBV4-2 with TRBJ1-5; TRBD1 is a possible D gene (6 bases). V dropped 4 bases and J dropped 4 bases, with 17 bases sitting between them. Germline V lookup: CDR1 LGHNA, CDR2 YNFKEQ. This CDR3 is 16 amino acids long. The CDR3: CASSPTGLNGNQPQHF. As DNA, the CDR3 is TGTGCCAGCAGCCCCACAGGGTTAAATGGGAATCAGCCCCAGCATTTT.

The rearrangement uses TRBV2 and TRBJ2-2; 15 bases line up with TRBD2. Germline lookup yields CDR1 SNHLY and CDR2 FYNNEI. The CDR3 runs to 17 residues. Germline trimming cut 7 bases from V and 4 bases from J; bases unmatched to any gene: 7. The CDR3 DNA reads TGTGCCAGCACCGGACTAGCGGGAGGGCTGGGCACCGGGGAGCTGTTTTTT. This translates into CASTGLAGGLGTGELFF.

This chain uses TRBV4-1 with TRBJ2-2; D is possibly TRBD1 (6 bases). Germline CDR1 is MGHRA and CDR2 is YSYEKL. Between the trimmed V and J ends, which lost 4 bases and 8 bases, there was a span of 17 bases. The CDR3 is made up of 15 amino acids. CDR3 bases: TGCGCCAGCAGCCCATCTACAGGGCTGGGGGGGGAGCTGTTTTTT. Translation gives CASSPSTGLGGELFF.

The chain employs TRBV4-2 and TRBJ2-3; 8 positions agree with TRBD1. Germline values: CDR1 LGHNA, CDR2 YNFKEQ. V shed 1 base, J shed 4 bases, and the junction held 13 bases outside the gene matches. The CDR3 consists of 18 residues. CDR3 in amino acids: CASSQGTGTPHNPDTQYF. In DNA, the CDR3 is TGTGCCAGCAGCCAAGGGACAGGGACACCTCATAATCCAGATACGCAGTATTTT.

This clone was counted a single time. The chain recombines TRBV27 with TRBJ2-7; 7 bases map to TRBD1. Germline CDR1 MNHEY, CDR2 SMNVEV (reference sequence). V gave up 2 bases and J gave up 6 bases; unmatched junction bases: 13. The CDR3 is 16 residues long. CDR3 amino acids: CASSLHTPTGLVEQYF. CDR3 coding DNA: TGTGCCAGCAGTTTACACACCCCGACAGGGTTGGTCGAGCAGTACTTC.

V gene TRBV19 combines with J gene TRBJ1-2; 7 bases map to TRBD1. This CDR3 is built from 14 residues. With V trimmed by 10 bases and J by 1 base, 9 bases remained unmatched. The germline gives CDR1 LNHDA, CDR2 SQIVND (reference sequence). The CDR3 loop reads CATTGAQSNYGYTF. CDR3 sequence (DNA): TGTGCCACCACAGGGGCCCAAAGTAACTATGGCTACACCTTC. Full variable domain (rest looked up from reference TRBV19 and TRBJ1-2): DGGITQSPKYLFRKEGQNVTLSCEQNLNHDAMYWYRQDPGQGLRLIYYSQIVNDFQKGDIAEGYSVSREKKESFPLTVTSAQKNPTAFYLCATTGAQSNYGYTFGSGTRLTVV.

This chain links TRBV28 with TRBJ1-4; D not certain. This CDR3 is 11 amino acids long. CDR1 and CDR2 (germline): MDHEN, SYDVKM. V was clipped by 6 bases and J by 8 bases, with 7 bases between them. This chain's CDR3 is CASREREKLFF. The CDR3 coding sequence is TGTGCCAGCAGGGAGCGAGAAAAACTGTTTTTT.

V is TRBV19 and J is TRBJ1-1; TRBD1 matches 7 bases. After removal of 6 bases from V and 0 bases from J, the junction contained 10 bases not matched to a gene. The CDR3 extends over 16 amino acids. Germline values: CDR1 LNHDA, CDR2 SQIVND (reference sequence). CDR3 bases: TGTGCCAGTAGCCTAATCGAGGGGGCCTTGAACACTGAAGCTTTCTTT. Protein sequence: CASSLIEGALNTEAFF.

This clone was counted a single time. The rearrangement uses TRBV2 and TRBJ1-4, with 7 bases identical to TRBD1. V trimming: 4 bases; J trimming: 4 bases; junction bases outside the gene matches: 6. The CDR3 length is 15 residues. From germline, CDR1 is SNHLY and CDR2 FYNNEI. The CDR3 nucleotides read TGTGCCAGCAGTGGGTCCCGGGACAGTAATGAAAAACTGTTTTTT. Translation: CASSGSRDSNEKLFF.

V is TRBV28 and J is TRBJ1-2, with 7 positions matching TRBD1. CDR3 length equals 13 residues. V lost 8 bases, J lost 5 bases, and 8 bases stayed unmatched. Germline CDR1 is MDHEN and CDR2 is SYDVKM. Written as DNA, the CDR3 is TGTGCCAGCTCGACAGGGAACCTTTATGGCTACACCTTC. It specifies CASSTGNLYGYTF.

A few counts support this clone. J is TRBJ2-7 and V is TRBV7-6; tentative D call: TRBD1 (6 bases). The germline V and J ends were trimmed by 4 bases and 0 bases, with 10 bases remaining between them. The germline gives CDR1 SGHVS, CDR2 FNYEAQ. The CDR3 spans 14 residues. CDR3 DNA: TGTGCCAGCAGCTCCAGGGGCGTCTCCTACGAGCAGTACTTC. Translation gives CASSSRGVSYEQYF.

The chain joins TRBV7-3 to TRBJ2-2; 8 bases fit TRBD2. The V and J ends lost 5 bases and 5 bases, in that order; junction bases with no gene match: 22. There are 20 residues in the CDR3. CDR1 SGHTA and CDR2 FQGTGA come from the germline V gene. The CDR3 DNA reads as TGTGCCAGCAGCAACCGCGGGACAACTTTAGCGGGAAAGGGTACCGGGGAGCTGTTTTTT. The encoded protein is CASSNRGTTLAGKGTGELFF.

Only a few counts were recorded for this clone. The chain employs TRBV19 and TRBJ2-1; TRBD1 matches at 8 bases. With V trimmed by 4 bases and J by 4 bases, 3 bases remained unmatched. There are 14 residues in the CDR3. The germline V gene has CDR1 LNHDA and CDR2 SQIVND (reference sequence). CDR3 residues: CASSKGQGYNEQFF. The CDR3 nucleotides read TGTGCCAGTAGTAAAGGACAGGGATACAATGAGCAGTTCTTC.

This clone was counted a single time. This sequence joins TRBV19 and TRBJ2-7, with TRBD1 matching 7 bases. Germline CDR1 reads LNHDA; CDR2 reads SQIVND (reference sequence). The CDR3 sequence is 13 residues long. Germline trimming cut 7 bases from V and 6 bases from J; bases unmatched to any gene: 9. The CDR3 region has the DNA TGTGCCAGTACGACAGGGCTCTTAGGCGAGCAGTACTTC. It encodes CASTTGLLGEQYF.